These 20 T cell receptor beta chains came from one sample sequenced in a study of CD8 T cells in ankylosing spondylitis. The study, taken as a whole, reports: Blood from ankylosing spondylitis patients appeared to carry a characteristic roughly 8-variant TCR beta motif.

The antigens of these receptors remain unknown. TCRdb processed the 5' RACE reads anew with MiXCR; each CDR3 protein has one entry. The sample shows about 220,000 distinct CDR3 sequences, 7% to 8% of them seen only once. Sequencing was performed on blood, either unsorted or a sorted T cell fraction (not recorded which). All receptors derive from a male donor with ankylosing spondylitis.

This clonotype was recorded many times. V gene TRBV28 combines with J gene TRBJ2-2; D is uncertain. This CDR3 contains 14 residues. From germline, CDR1 is MDHEN and CDR2 SYDVKM. V was trimmed by 7 bases and J by 6 bases, leaving 15 bases between them. The CDR3 nucleotides read TGTGCCAGCAAGGAGTATTCAGGAGCCGGGGAGCTGTTTTTT. It is translated as CASKEYSGAGELFF.

This clonotype was seen at least ten times. The chain employs TRBV29-1 and TRBJ2-5; D is possibly TRBD1 or TRBD2 (5 bases each). The germline V gene has CDR1 SQVTM and CDR2 ANQGSEA. This CDR3 spans 11 amino acids. V dropped 4 bases and J dropped 5 bases, with 8 bases sitting between them. The CDR3 loop is CSVGGEETQYF. CDR3 DNA sequence: TGCAGCGTTGGAGGGGAGGAGACCCAGTACTTC. The variable domain in full, completed from reference TRBV29-1 and TRBJ2-5, reads SAVISQKPSRDICQRGTSLTIQCQVDSQVTMMFWYRQQPGQSLTLIATANQGSEATYESGFVIDKFPISRPNLTFSTLTVSNMSPEDSSIYLCSVGGEETQYFGPGTRLLVL.

This clonotype was seen a few times. The CDR3 coding sequence is TGTGCCGCCATGCGGGGGGCAGGGGACTACAATGAGCAGTTCTTC. It translates to CAAMRGAGDYNEQFF. The V and J genes are TRBV7-9 and TRBJ2-1; 8 bases fit TRBD2. V shed 11 bases, J shed 3 bases, and the junction held 12 bases outside the gene matches. Germline CDR1 reads SEHNR; CDR2 reads FQNEAQ (reference sequence). The CDR3 has 15 residues.

This clonotype has ten or more counts. The chain couples TRBV7-8 to TRBJ2-3; 10 bases line up with TRBD1. The germline V gene encodes CDR1 SGHVS and CDR2 FQNEAQ. The junction had 7 bases not matched to a gene; V was cut back by 6 bases and J by 4 bases. The CDR3 loop spans 15 amino acids. Here the CDR3 DNA reads TGTGCCAGCAGATCGGACAGGGGGTGGGCAGATACGCAGTATTTT. Its translation is CASRSDRGWADTQYF.

This clonotype was counted at least ten times. The chain couples TRBV6-2 or TRBV6-3 to TRBJ2-7; D gene unclear. Germline V CDR1 and CDR2: MNHEY, SVGEGT. Trimming shortened V by 2 bases and J by 0 bases, and 17 bases separated the two germline ends. This CDR3 has 17 amino acids. CDR3 residues: CASSYALRDLSSYEQYF. CDR3 nucleotides: TGTGCCAGCAGTTACGCACTTCGCGACCTTAGCTCCTACGAGCAGTACTTC.

The table lists this clonotype with a few counts. The chain recombines TRBV6-1 with TRBJ2-1; 13 nucleotides line up with TRBD2. V shed 4 bases and J 5 bases; nucleotides not matched to a gene: 5. This CDR3 contains 16 residues. Germline assignment: CDR1 MNHNS and CDR2 SASEGT. The CDR3 DNA reads TGTGCCAGCAGTGTGACTAGCGGGAGGCCCCACAATGAGCAGTTCTTC. It yields the protein CASSVTSGRPHNEQFF.

Concerning this clonotype: An end of the junction does not agree with germline; a read error may underlie this. The chain uses TRBV5-6 and TRBJ1-1; a weak D match, TRBD1 (5 bases). This CDR3 comprises 17 residues. The germline gives CDR1 SGHDT, CDR2 YYEEEE. CDR3 coding DNA: TGTGCCATCAGCTTGGTAGGGACCCAGAACTTGAACACTGAAGCTTTCTTT. This encodes CAISLVGTQNLNTEAFF. Based on the CDR3 plus reference TRBV5-6 and TRBJ1-1, the full variable domain is DAGVTQSPTHLIKTRGQQVTLRCSPKSGHDTVSWYQQALGQGPQFIFQYYEEEERQRGNFPDRFSGHQFPNYSSELNVNALLLGDSALYLCAISLVGTQNLNTEAFFGQGTRLTVV.

In its sample, this clonotype was seen a few times. V usage is TRBV20-1 and J usage is TRBJ1-2, with 8 bases lining up with TRBD1. V trimming: 3 bases; J trimming: 4 bases; junction bases outside the gene matches: 7. Looked up from germline, CDR1 is DFQATT and CDR2 is SNEGSKA (reference sequence). The CDR3 contains 14 residues. The CDR3 region is CSARRRTGLYGYTF. CDR3 bases: TGCAGTGCTAGGCGTAGGACAGGGCTCTATGGCTACACCTTC.

This clonotype was seen many times. This chain links TRBV29-1 with TRBJ2-1; 9 nucleotides agree with TRBD1. The V and J ends lost 6 bases and 5 bases, in that order; junction bases with no gene match: 5. The germline CDR1 and CDR2 sequences are SQVTM and ANQGSEA. This CDR3 contains 13 residues. The CDR3 region is CSVWTGEHNEQFF. The CDR3 DNA is TGCAGCGTATGGACAGGGGAACACAATGAGCAGTTCTTC.

The gene calls are TRBV7-9 and TRBJ2-7; D not certain. CDR1 and CDR2 from the germline V gene are SEHNR and FQNEAQ (reference sequence). V was shortened by 10 bases and J by 3 bases, with 16 bases between the two germline ends. The CDR3 is 13 amino acids. The CDR3 DNA follows: TGTGCCATCGGCCTCGGACGGTTCTACGAGCAGTACTTC. Its protein is CAIGLGRFYEQYF.

This clonotype was found a few times. CDR3 bases: TGTGCCAGCAGCCTCGGTTTACTCGGAGAGACCCAGTACTTC. Translating gives CASSLGLLGETQYF. V gene TRBV27 combines with J gene TRBJ2-5; D unclear. Germline-derived CDR1 and CDR2 are MNHEY and SMNVEV (reference sequence). V dropped 6 bases and J dropped 4 bases, with 15 bases sitting between them. The CDR3 loop spans 14 amino acids.

This clonotype occurred many times. This chain connects TRBV2 to TRBJ2-1; TRBD2 aligns across 7 bases. The CDR3 is 14 amino acids. V trimming: 6 bases; J trimming: 9 bases; junction bases outside the gene matches: 11. The germline V gene has CDR1 SNHLY and CDR2 FYNNEI. The CDR3 nucleotides read TGTGCCAGCAGCCCCAACCCCAGGGAGGGTGAGCAGTTCTTC. Encoded protein: CASSPNPREGEQFF.

This chain links TRBV20-1 with TRBJ2-3; 12 nucleotides agree with TRBD2. CDR3 size: 17 residues. CDR1 is DFQATT, CDR2 SNEGSKA, per germline (reference sequence). V lost 4 bases and J lost 0; bases outside the gene matches: 8. DNA for the CDR3: TGCAGTGCTACCGGACTAGCGGGGAGATTTAGCACAGATACGCAGTATTTT. Protein sequence: CSATGLAGRFSTDTQYF.

This clonotype was observed a few times. This chain links TRBV2 with TRBJ2-6; D is unresolved. Trimming left V 7 bases short and J 0 bases short, with 4 bases between. The germline CDR1 and CDR2 sequences are SNHLY and FYNNEI. The CDR3 spans 13 residues. CDR3 region: CASILSGANVLTF. The CDR3 bases are TGTGCCAGCATACTCTCTGGGGCCAACGTCCTGACTTTC.

This clonotype has at least ten counts. V is TRBV9 and J is TRBJ2-6, with D perhaps TRBD1 (6 bases). V lost 0 bases and J lost 4, with 11 bases in between. CDR1 and CDR2 (germline): SGDLS, YYNGEE. This CDR3 comprises 16 residues. Written as DNA, the CDR3 is TGTGCCAGCAGCGTAGGTACAGGGAGAGGGGCCAACGTCCTGACTTTC. Residues: CASSVGTGRGANVLTF.

Ten or more counts support this clonotype. The chain is built from TRBV18 and TRBJ2-5; 12 bases align to TRBD2. Germline CDR1 is KGHSH and CDR2 is LQKENI. The J segment lost 1 base and the V segment lost 1 base, leaving 4 bases of the junction unmatched. The CDR3 spans 17 residues. CDR3 in DNA: TGTGCCAGCTCACCACGAACTAGCGGGAGGACCCAAGAGACCCAGTACTTC. This codes for CASSPRTSGRTQETQYF.

This clonotype was detected ten times or more. The gene calls are TRBV20-1 and TRBJ2-7; TRBD2 might be the D (6 bases). The V and J ends lost 3 bases and 6 bases respectively, with 12 bases between them. Germline loops: CDR1 DFQATT, CDR2 SNEGSKA (reference sequence). The CDR3 consists of 12 residues. This CDR3 is CSARLGRPEQYF. The CDR3, as DNA: TGCAGTGCTAGGTTGGGGAGGCCCGAGCAGTACTTC.

The rearrangement joins TRBV4-2 to TRBJ2-2; D gene ambiguous. The CDR3 is 15 residues long. Germline V gene data show CDR1 as LGHNA and CDR2 as YNFKEQ. The V end lost 6 bases, the J end lost 0 bases, and 11 bases lay between the germline ends. CDR3 amino acids: CASRSLDANTGELFF. The CDR3 DNA sequence: TGTGCCAGCAGATCGCTGGACGCGAACACCGGGGAGCTGTTTTTT.

CDR3 protein: CASSIPDRGRQPQHF. The CDR3 bases are TGTGCCAGTAGTATACCGGACAGGGGAAGACAGCCCCAGCATTTT. V and J are TRBV19 and TRBJ1-5; 9 bases match TRBD1. CDR1 LNHDA and CDR2 SQIVND come from the germline V gene (reference sequence). The CDR3 spans 15 residues. Trimming cost V 2 bases and J 7 bases; bases outside gene matches: 6.

This clonotype was picked up many times. The rearrangement links TRBV7-9 to TRBJ2-7; maybe TRBD2 (5 bases). CDR1 and CDR2 (germline): SEHNR, FQNEAQ (reference sequence). V lost 5 bases and J 7 bases, leaving 9 bases between the germline ends. This CDR3 is built from 11 residues. The CDR3 region is CASSVTGEQYF. The CDR3 region has the DNA TGTGCCAGCAGCGTAACGGGGGAGCAGTACTTC.